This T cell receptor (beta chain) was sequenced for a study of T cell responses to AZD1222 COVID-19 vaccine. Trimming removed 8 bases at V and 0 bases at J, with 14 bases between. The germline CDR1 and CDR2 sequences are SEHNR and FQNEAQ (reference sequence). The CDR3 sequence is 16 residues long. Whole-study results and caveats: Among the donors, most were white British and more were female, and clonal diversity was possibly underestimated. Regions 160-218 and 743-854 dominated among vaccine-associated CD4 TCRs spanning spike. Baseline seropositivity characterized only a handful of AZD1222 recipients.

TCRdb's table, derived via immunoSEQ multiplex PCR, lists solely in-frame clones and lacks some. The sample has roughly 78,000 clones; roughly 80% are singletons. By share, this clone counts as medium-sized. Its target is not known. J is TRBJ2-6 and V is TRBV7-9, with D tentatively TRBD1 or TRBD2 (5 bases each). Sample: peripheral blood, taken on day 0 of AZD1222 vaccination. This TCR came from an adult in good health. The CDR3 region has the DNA TGTGCCAGCGGCCAAAACGGGGCCTCTGGGGCCAACGTCCTGACTTTC. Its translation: CASGQNGASGANVLTF.